These 11 T cell receptor beta chains share one sample of origin, sequenced in a study of T cell clonotyping in hematopoietic cell transplantation. Profiled with immunoSEQ multiplex PCR; TCRdb holds only in-frame clones, not every one. Of 29,000 or so clones in the sample, 65% to 80% are singletons; the top ten hold 6% to 8%. Time point described: recipient sample about 28 days before transplant, after cytoreduction. This specimen was peripheral blood mononuclear cells, taken before stem cell transplant. The receptor set was obtained from a woman in her thirties with chronic myeloid leukemia. Some clones in this sample may be carry-over from other donors' samples.

This chain links TRBV29-1 with TRBJ1-2; perhaps TRBD1 as D (6 bases). The germline CDR1 and CDR2 sequences are SQVTM and ANQGSEA. V was trimmed by 2 bases and J by 7 bases, leaving 17 bases between them. The CDR3 sequence is 14 residues long. The chain's CDR3 is CSVEPDSLDSGYTF. CDR3 coding DNA: TGCAGCGTTGAACCGGACAGCTTAGATAGTGGCTACACCTTC.

This chain connects TRBV21-1 to TRBJ2-7; the DNA was not used to check the table's D call, TRBD1. TRBV21-1 is a pseudogene locus. This CDR3 is built from 14 residues. The CDR3 DNA reads TGTGCCAGCAGCAAACGGGACAGGGTGTACGAGCAGTACTTC. It encodes CASSKRDRVYEQYF.

This clone has a single count. This same CDR3 is encoded by further DNA sequences in the sample. This chain links TRBV20-1 with TRBJ1-1; D is possibly TRBD1 (5 bases). Between the trimmed V and J ends, which lost 3 bases and 3 bases, there was a span of 5 bases. From germline, CDR1 is DFQATT and CDR2 SNEGSKA (reference sequence). This CDR3 is 11 amino acids long. DNA of the CDR3: TGCAGTGCTAGGGGGGACACTGAAGCTTTCTTT. Its protein product is CSARGDTEAFF.

This clone was counted a few times. V usage is TRBV27 and J usage is TRBJ1-1; weak D call: TRBD1 (5 bases). V lost 6 bases, J lost 3 bases, and 11 bases lay in between. Germline loops: CDR1 MNHEY, CDR2 SMNVEV (reference sequence). The CDR3 is 13 amino acids. The CDR3 sequence: CASSWDGHTEAFF. The CDR3 DNA reads as TGTGCCAGCAGCTGGGACGGCCACACTGAAGCTTTCTTT.

The CDR3 coding sequence is TGTGCCAGCAGTTTTGGGGTTGGGAGCTACACCTTC. It encodes CASSFGVGSYTF. The chain couples TRBV27 to TRBJ1-2; D gene ambiguous. Trimming pared 3 bases from V and 9 bases from J, leaving 11 bases between. The CDR3 is 12 amino acids. Germline CDR1 and CDR2: MNHEY and SMNVEV (reference sequence).

This clone was observed a few times. This chain links TRBV1 with TRBJ2-5; the table's D call, TRBD1, was not checked against the DNA. TRBV1 is described as a pseudogene. CDR3 length: 10 amino acids. The CDR3 sequence: CTSQTDTQYF. In DNA form, the CDR3 reads TGCACCAGCCAGACAGACACCCAGTACTTC.

The V and J genes are TRBV7-2 and TRBJ1-1; no clear D. V was trimmed by 1 base and J by 5 bases, leaving 5 bases between them. Germline values: CDR1 SGHTA, CDR2 FQGNSA. The CDR3 runs 12 residues. This chain's CDR3 is CASSLGLTEAFF. The DNA for the CDR3 is TGTGCCAGCAGCTTAGGACTTACTGAAGCTTTCTTT.

The chain carries TRBV4-1 and TRBJ1-2, with TRBD1 matching 10 bases. The CDR3 consists of 16 residues. CDR1 and CDR2 from the germline V gene are MGHRA and YSYEKL. The trim removed 2 bases at V and 5 bases at J, leaving 8 bases unmatched. The CDR3 coding sequence is TGCGCCAGCAGCCAATCGCCGACAGGGGGCGGGTATGGCTACACCTTC. Translating it yields CASSQSPTGGGYGYTF.

This clone showed up just once. The chain carries TRBV6-5 and TRBJ2-2; 7 bases fit TRBD1. V was pared by 0 bases and J by 0 bases, with 1 base of the junction left unmatched. Germline V gives CDR1 MNHEY, CDR2 SVGAGI. The CDR3 consists of 16 residues. CDR3 sequence (DNA): TGTGCCAGCAGTTACTCCGACAGGGCGAACACCGGGGAGCTGTTTTTT. Translated: CASSYSDRANTGELFF.

The V call is TRBV19, the J call TRBJ2-3; 8 bases match TRBD2. V lost 4 bases and J lost 6; bases outside the gene matches: 6. Germline V gene lookup returns CDR1 LNHDA and CDR2 SQIVND (reference sequence). This CDR3 has 14 residues. The CDR3 loop reads CASSNTGGADTQYF. The DNA for the CDR3 is TGTGCCAGTAGTAATACCGGGGGGGCGGATACGCAGTATTTT.

The CDR3 here is CAAARGRDYGYTF. CDR3 bases: TGTGCCGCAGCTAGAGGACGGGACTATGGCTACACCTTC. The chain employs TRBV30 and TRBJ1-2, with D hard to call. The CDR3 has 13 residues. V was trimmed by 8 bases and J by 3 bases, leaving 16 bases between them. Per the germline V gene, CDR1 is GTSNPN and CDR2 is SVGIG (reference sequence).